This T cell receptor (beta chain) emerged from a study of tumor-infiltrating lymphocytes in primary liver carcinoma. Study-wide background: All patients, whether men or women, fell within 30 to 69 years of age. The study's findings and limits: Blood's top-250-clone fraction was significantly lower than that of tumors (p = 0.039).

TCR beta cDNA came from about 500 ng total RNA, primed with a constant-region primer. Libraries covering TCR beta were generated through three nested multiplex PCR rounds (using a slightly modified ARM-PCR). Two initial PCR rounds of about 10 cycles each paired TRBV1-TRBV30 forward primers with a C-beta reverse primer. One entry per CDR3 protein, called by TCRdb with MiXCR from the multiplex PCR reads. The sample contains 55,000 to 65,000 distinct CDR3 sequences, around 64% of which appear only once. This CDR3 is built from 16 residues. Germline V gene sequence: CDR1 SQVTM, CDR2 ANQGSEA. A word on this clonotype: Its antigen is as yet unknown. The germline gene is not matched at one end of the junction; a read error may be the cause.

The roughly 20-34 mg bulk tissue piece was not sorted before simultaneous RNA and DNA extraction. Each sampled tumor had five separate regions taken from it. Each tumor sample had over 80% viable tumor cells. This rearrangement joins TRBV29-1 to TRBJ2-3, with 16 bases fitting TRBD2. The sample consisted of liver tumor tissue from sampling region 2. Subset reported: tumor region T2, inferior pole. This receptor was taken from a man aged 35 to 55 with primary liver carcinoma and hepatitis B virus infection. CDR3 nucleotide sequence: TGCAGCGACCGGGGACTAGCGGGAGGGAGGGCAGATATGCAGTATTTT. It codes for CSDRGLAGGRADMQYF.